This T cell receptor (beta chain) was captured in a study of T cells in Graves' hyperthyroidism and ophthalmopathy. The germline CDR1 and CDR2 sequences are KGHSH and LQKENI. Unmatched junction bases numbered 3, after V lost 3 bases and J lost 2 bases. The CDR3 is made up of 14 amino acids. General study points: Most thyroid clonotypes with frequency above 0.001 were detected in blood.

Newly diagnosed hyperthyroidism patients aged 18 to 65 years had disease lasting under 2 months. Criteria for exclusion of patients were uncontrolled infection, other autoimmune disease, pregnancy or lactation. RNA transcripts provided the source from which TCR beta CDR3 regions were amplified. The study used the HTBI primer set for a first-round RT-PCR of the TCR CDR3. TCRdb processed the multiplex PCR reads anew with MiXCR; each CDR3 protein has one entry. The sample lists around 700,000 distinct CDR3 sequences; 35% were seen once. In regard to this clonotype: What it binds is unknown.

What was sequenced was blood. The chain joins TRBV18 to TRBJ2-7; 8 bases agree with TRBD1. This TCR was recovered from a woman in her 40s with Graves' hyperthyroidism. CDR3 sequence: CASSPGQVTYEQYF. DNA for the CDR3: TGTGCCAGCTCACCGGGACAGGTCACCTACGAGCAGTACTTC.